A single sample is the source of the 30 T cell receptor beta chains below, sequenced in a study of T cell repertoires in cytomegalovirus infection (dated by TCRdb to between 2017 and 2020). This specimen's treatment or condition label, interpreted: in vitro stimulation with specific CMV peptide epitopes to enrich CMV-specific T cells. The sequencer listed for this sample is Illumina HiSeq 1500. TCRdb reran the public reads through fastp at Q25 and MiXCR, keeping productive beta chains. Each entry merges the rows of one CDR3 protein and shows their most common DNA and genes. The sample contains a few hundred thousand distinct CDR3 sequences, roughly 43% of them found a single time. The ten largest clones capture about half of the sample. Antigen specificity for these receptors is unknown. Sequenced material: cultured PBMCs, taken from culture after CMV antigen stimulation. These receptors originate from a human donor in good health (CMV status not recorded). Some clones in this sample may be carry-over from other donors' samples.

The V gene is TRBV29-1, the J gene TRBJ1-5, with D maybe TRBD1 (6 bases). The CDR3 totals 18 residues. From germline, CDR1 is SQVTM and CDR2 ANQGSEA. Trimming removed 8 bases from V and 6 bases from J, with 32 bases in between. CDR3 coding DNA: TGCAGCCCCCGGGACGGGGGCCAGACGGTACATTACAGTCAGCCCCAGCATTTT. Translated: CSPRDGGQTVHYSQPQHF.

In this sample, this clonotype turned up a few times. The CDR3 loop reads CASSLGRTNTGELFF. CDR3 DNA sequence: TGTGCCAGCAGCTTAGGGAGGACGAACACCGGGGAGCTGTTTTTT. This chain connects TRBV7-2 to TRBJ2-2, with a tentative D call TRBD2 (5 bases). This CDR3 comprises 15 residues. The V gene's germline CDR1 is SGHTA and CDR2 FQGNSA. Trimming stripped 1 base from V and 0 bases from J, with 6 bases between.

The chain combines TRBV24-1 with TRBJ2-1; D may be TRBD2 (5 bases). The CDR3 runs 13 residues. Germline CDR1 reads KGHDR; CDR2 reads SFDVKD. Trimming pared 2 bases from V and 9 bases from J, leaving 10 bases between. CDR3 protein: CATSDSSSGEQFF. CDR3 in DNA: TGTGCCACCAGTGATTCTAGCAGCGGTGAGCAGTTCTTC.

The chain joins TRBV28 to TRBJ1-5, with 8 positions matching TRBD1. CDR1 MDHEN and CDR2 SYDVKM come from the germline V gene. With V trimmed by 8 bases and J by 3 bases, 6 bases remained unmatched. The CDR3 is 14 amino acids. The DNA of the CDR3 is TGTGCCAGCGGACAGGGACCCTACAATCAGCCCCAGCATTTT. Translated: CASGQGPYNQPQHF.

This clonotype was seen a few times. The V call is TRBV7-8, the J call TRBJ1-2, with D maybe TRBD1 (6 bases). The CDR3 covers 16 residues. The germline V and J ends were trimmed by 5 bases and 1 base, with 17 bases remaining between them. CDR1 is SGHVS, CDR2 FQNEAQ, per germline. The CDR3 region is CASSSNRAEGNYGYTF. CDR3 DNA: TGTGCCAGCAGCAGTAACAGGGCAGAGGGTAACTATGGCTACACCTTC.

This clonotype was observed a few times. The genes are TRBV10-3 and TRBJ2-2; D gene unclear. V was cut by 0 bases and J by 1 base, with 0 bases left in between. The CDR3 consists of 13 residues. Germline CDR1 and CDR2: ENHRY and SYGVKD. CDR3 sequence (DNA): TGTGCCATCAGTGAGTCGAACACCGGGGAGCTGTTTTTT. Amino acids: CAISESNTGELFF.

This clonotype occurred a few times. The V call is TRBV7-9, the J call TRBJ1-1; D gene unclear. Deletions cut 0 bases from V and 3 bases from J, with 5 bases between. CDR1 is SEHNR and CDR2 is FQNEAQ in the germline V gene (reference sequence). The CDR3 has 13 amino acids. The CDR3: CASSLAMDTEAFF. CDR3 bases: TGTGCCAGCAGCTTAGCGATGGACACTGAAGCTTTCTTT.

The chain couples TRBV2 to TRBJ1-4; D call uncertain. CDR3 length equals 14 residues. Trimming removed 3 bases from V and 4 bases from J, with 9 bases in between. Germline V gene sequence: CDR1 SNHLY, CDR2 FYNNEI. The CDR3 nucleotides are TGTGCCAGCAGTGATGGACGGGGTAATGAAAAACTGTTTTTT. It yields the protein CASSDGRGNEKLFF.

There are a few counts of this clonotype. The genes are TRBV29-1 and TRBJ2-5; D uncertain. This CDR3 is built from 11 residues. Per germline, CDR1 SQVTM and CDR2 ANQGSEA. V was trimmed by 4 bases and J by 5 bases, leaving 8 bases between them. The CDR3, as DNA: TGCAGCGTTGGAGGTCAGGAGACCCAGTACTTC. This codes for CSVGGQETQYF.

The chain employs TRBV4-1 and TRBJ2-3; the D gene could be TRBD1 or TRBD2 (5 bases each). This CDR3 is 15 amino acids long. From germline, CDR1 is MGHRA and CDR2 YSYEKL. V lost 0 bases to trimming and J lost 4 bases, with 11 bases between them. The CDR3 sequence: CASSQDRRGADTQYF. For the CDR3, the DNA is TGCGCCAGCAGCCAAGATCGTAGAGGGGCAGATACGCAGTATTTT.

Here the CDR3 DNA reads TGTGCCAGCAGCAAGACTAGCGGATTAGGGGAGCAGTACTTC. It encodes CASSKTSGLGEQYF. This rearrangement joins TRBV27 to TRBJ2-7; TRBD2 matches at 9 bases. Trimming removed 6 bases from V and 7 bases from J; junction bases left unmatched: 10. The germline CDR1 and CDR2 sequences are MNHEY and SMNVEV (reference sequence). CDR3 length equals 14 residues.

This clonotype was counted between two and nine times. This chain connects TRBV7-2 to TRBJ2-7, with D unclear. CDR1 is SGHTA, CDR2 FQGNSA, per germline. The CDR3 consists of 15 residues. V dropped 5 bases and J dropped 1 base, with 15 bases sitting between them. CDR3 bases: TGTGCCAGCAGCGACGGTACTGTGGAGTCCTACGAGCAGTACTTC. Translation gives CASSDGTVESYEQYF.

In this sample, this clonotype turned up a few times. This chain uses TRBV7-2 with TRBJ1-5; D unresolved. CDR1 and CDR2 (germline): SGHTA, FQGNSA. This CDR3 has 13 residues. The V gene lost 1 base and the J gene lost 6 bases, with 7 bases spanning the gap. CDR3 sequence: CASSLGTRQPQHF. The CDR3 region has the DNA TGTGCCAGCAGCTTAGGGACTCGTCAGCCCCAGCATTTT.

The J gene is TRBJ2-3, the V gene TRBV5-6; the match to TRBD2 covers 8 bases. Germline V lookup: CDR1 SGHDT, CDR2 YYEEEE. The V segment lost 6 bases and the J segment 2 bases; nucleotides outside the gene matches: 5. The CDR3 is 14 residues long. CDR3 DNA: TGTGCCAGCAAGACTAGCGTCTACACAGATACGCAGTATTTT. Translated: CASKTSVYTDTQYF.

This clonotype occurred once. This chain links TRBV3-1 with TRBJ2-5; D remains ambiguous. V lost 2 bases and J lost 1, with 29 bases in between. This CDR3 is 21 amino acids long. Germline V gene sequence: CDR1 LGHDT, CDR2 YNNKEL (reference sequence). The CDR3 region has the DNA TGTGCCAGCAGCCAAAGTTGGGCCACTTCACTCGCTCAGGCGCTCCAAGAGACCCAGTACTTC. Translating gives CASSQSWATSLAQALQETQYF.

The chain uses TRBV28 and TRBJ2-7; a possible D gene is TRBD2 (6 bases). Germline V gene data show CDR1 as MDHEN and CDR2 as SYDVKM. The CDR3 runs 16 residues. Trimming removed 2 bases from V and 5 bases from J, with 19 bases in between. The CDR3: CASSLTTRGRLHEQYF. The CDR3 region has the DNA TGTGCCAGCAGTTTAACCACGCGGGGCCGACTCCACGAGCAGTACTTC.

This clonotype was counted only a few times. The J gene is TRBJ1-4, the V gene TRBV2, with 10 bases identical to TRBD1. The CDR3 is made up of 14 amino acids. Trimming took 7 bases from V and 5 from J; bases not matched to a gene: 4. Germline loops: CDR1 SNHLY, CDR2 FYNNEI. As DNA, the CDR3 is TGTGCCAGCATCGTGGACAGGGGGAATGAAAAACTGTTTTTT. Translation: CASIVDRGNEKLFF.

The chain recombines TRBV12-3 or TRBV12-4 with TRBJ2-3; the match to TRBD2 covers 8 bases. CDR3 length: 15 residues. The V gene end was trimmed by 10 bases and the J gene end by 5 bases; junction bases not matched to a gene: 14. The CDR3 reads CATRVGGAWEDTQYF. CDR3 sequence (DNA): TGTGCCACCAGGGTCGGGGGGGCCTGGGAAGATACGCAGTATTTT.

This clonotype appeared a few times. V and J are TRBV28 and TRBJ2-1; 8 nucleotides match TRBD2. In germline, CDR1 is MDHEN, CDR2 SYDVKM. CDR3 length equals 16 residues. The ends lost 3 bases at V and 8 bases at J; junction bases unmatched: 12. The CDR3 DNA is TGTGCCAGCAGTTTGAGAGGGGGGGGGACTAGAGATGAGCAGTTCTTC. Translated, it gives CASSLRGGGTRDEQFF.

The DNA of the CDR3 is TGTGCCAGCAGTTTTGGGGACTCCGTGGGCGAGCAGTACTTC. Protein product: CASSFGDSVGEQYF. The V gene is TRBV12-3 or TRBV12-4, the J gene TRBJ2-7; maybe TRBD2 (6 bases). Trimming took off 3 bases at V and 6 bases at J, with 15 bases between the two ends. There are 14 residues in the CDR3.

Only a few counts were recorded for this clonotype. The chain employs TRBV5-1 and TRBJ2-3; maybe TRBD1 (5 bases). Trimming cost V 5 bases and J 1 base, with 11 bases left between them. The CDR3 contains 14 residues. CDR1 and CDR2 from the germline V gene are SGHRS and YFSETQ. The CDR3: CASREQDGTDTQYF. The CDR3 DNA sequence: TGCGCCAGCAGGGAACAGGACGGCACAGATACGCAGTATTTT. The complete variable domain, with remaining parts taken from reference TRBV5-1 and TRBJ2-3, reads KAGVTQTPRYLIKTRGQQVTLSCSPISGHRSVSWYQQTPGQGLQFLFEYFSETQRNKGNFPGRFSGRQFSNSRSEMNVSTLELGDSALYLCASREQDGTDTQYFGPGTRLTVL.

This clonotype was counted between two and nine times. The rearrangement uses TRBV12-3 or TRBV12-4 and TRBJ2-5; 7 nucleotides match TRBD2. With V trimmed by 6 bases and J by 1 base, 5 bases remained unmatched. The CDR3 is 14 amino acids. The CDR3 nucleotides are TGTGCCAGCAGCCGGGGACTACCCCAAGAGACCCAGTACTTC. This translates into CASSRGLPQETQYF.

This clonotype was seen a few times. The genes are TRBV2 and TRBJ2-1; D perhaps matches TRBD2 (5 bases). The V end lost 2 bases, the J end lost 4 bases, and 12 bases lay between the germline ends. CDR1 SNHLY and CDR2 FYNNEI come from the germline V gene. The CDR3 has 15 amino acids. The DNA for the CDR3 is TGTGCCAGCAGTGAAATCAAGCGGCATTACAATGAGCAGTTCTTC. Translated, it gives CASSEIKRHYNEQFF.

This chain links TRBV19 with TRBJ2-1; 7 nucleotides line up with TRBD2. The CDR3 extends over 14 amino acids. The germline CDR1 and CDR2 sequences are LNHDA and SQIVND (reference sequence). Trimming cost V 7 bases and J 5 bases; bases outside gene matches: 8. This chain's CDR3 is CASTPTSTNNEQFF. The CDR3 coding sequence is TGTGCCAGTACGCCGACTAGCACTAACAATGAGCAGTTCTTC.

The chain joins TRBV7-2 to TRBJ2-2, with TRBD1 matching 7 bases. CDR1 is SGHTA and CDR2 is FQGNSA in the germline V gene. V lost 1 base and J lost 7; bases outside the gene matches: 9. The CDR3 length is 16 residues. CDR3: CASSLGLTGISGELFF. CDR3 nucleotide sequence: TGTGCCAGCAGCTTAGGGCTGACAGGGATCAGCGGGGAGCTGTTTTTT.

In its sample, this clonotype was seen a few times. The gene calls are TRBV7-2 and TRBJ1-3; D call uncertain. V lost 3 bases, J lost 2 bases, and 17 bases lay in between. Germline lookup yields CDR1 SGHTA and CDR2 FQGNSA. The CDR3 extends over 17 amino acids. The CDR3 sequence is CASSFSPEVRAGNTIYF. In nucleotides, the CDR3 is TGTGCCAGCAGCTTTAGCCCCGAGGTTCGAGCTGGAAACACCATATATTTT. The whole variable domain, filled in from reference TRBV7-2 and TRBJ1-3, reads GAGVSQSPSNKVTEKGKDVELRCDPISGHTALYWYRQSLGQGLEFLIYFQGNSAPDKSGLPSDRFSAERTGGSVSTLTIQRTQQEDSAVYLCASSFSPEVRAGNTIYFGEGSWLTVV.

The chain has TRBV9 and TRBJ1-3; TRBD1 is a possible D gene (6 bases). CDR1 and CDR2 from the germline V gene are SGDLS and YYNGEE. The CDR3 consists of 16 residues. Trimming took 0 bases from V and 0 from J, leaving 10 bases between them. CDR3 region: CASSVAPDSSGNTIYF. The CDR3 nucleotides read TGTGCCAGCAGCGTAGCTCCGGACAGCTCTGGAAACACCATATATTTT.

As to this clonotype: Its ends do not fully match the called genes, so a read error is possible. The chain is built from TRBV15 and TRBJ1-6, with unresolved D. Germline values: CDR1 LNHNV, CDR2 YYDKDF (reference sequence). This CDR3 comprises 12 residues. DNA of the CDR3: TGTGCCACCAGCAGAGATAAGTCACCCCTCCACTTT. The encoded protein is CATSRDKSPLHF.

A few counts support this clonotype. The gene calls are TRBV11-2 and TRBJ2-1; D gene uncertain. The V gene lost 7 bases and the J gene lost 12 bases, with 19 bases spanning the gap. This CDR3 contains 13 residues. The V gene's germline CDR1 is SGHAT and CDR2 FQNNGV. The CDR3 DNA reads TGTGCCAGCACCCCCCAGGCCTGGTTTGGGCAGTTCTTC. Protein product: CASTPQAWFGQFF.

CDR3 coding DNA: TGTGCCAGCAGCCCCGGTGCCCCGACTAGCGGGCTTGGCGATGAGCAGTTCTTC. The encoded protein is CASSPGAPTSGLGDEQFF. The V gene is TRBV7-6, the J gene TRBJ2-1; 10 bases align to TRBD2. The ends lost 5 bases at V and 8 bases at J; junction bases unmatched: 18. The CDR3 runs 18 residues. CDR1 and CDR2 (germline): SGHVS, FNYEAQ. The full variable domain, with the rest looked up from reference TRBV7-6 and TRBJ2-1, is GAGVSQSPRYKVTKRGQDVALRCDPISGHVSLYWYRQALGQGPEFLTYFNYEAQQDKSGLPNDRFSAERPEGSISTLTIQRTEQRDSAMYRCASSPGAPTSGLGDEQFFGPGTRLTVL.